The 10 T cell receptor beta chains reported below all come from one sample, sequenced in a study of T cell repertoires in cytomegalovirus infection. TCRdb re-analysed the reads in MiXCR, keeping a single row per CDR3 protein. The sample contains 130,000 or so distinct CDR3 sequences, about 6.3% of which appear only once. The sequencing sample was made of PBMCs. The receptors derive from a human donor in good health (CMV status not recorded). Some clones in this sample may be carry-over from other donors' samples.

Ten or more counts support this clonotype. The chain carries TRBV20-1 and TRBJ2-5, with 10 bases fitting TRBD2. Germline V gene lookup returns CDR1 DFQATT and CDR2 SNEGSKA (reference sequence). J gave up 5 bases and V 1 base, and 16 bases lay outside the gene matches. CDR3 length: 18 residues. CDR3: CSARARTGSGGALETQYF. CDR3 bases: TGCAGTGCTAGAGCTCGTACAGGGAGCGGGGGGGCCTTGGAGACCCAGTACTTC.

This clonotype was detected ten times or more. This chain uses TRBV7-8 with TRBJ1-6, with D uncertain. The CDR3 sequence is 14 residues long. V lost 1 base to trimming and J lost 7 bases, with 8 bases between them. Germline V CDR1 and CDR2: SGHVS, FQNEAQ. CDR3 protein: CASSLGSGNSPLHF. CDR3 coding DNA: TGTGCCAGCAGCTTAGGGAGCGGGAATTCACCCCTCCACTTT.

This clonotype was counted at least ten times. The chain recombines TRBV5-5 with TRBJ1-2, with TRBD1 as a possible D gene (5 bases). V was clipped by 2 bases and J by 1 base, with 12 bases between them. Per germline, CDR1 SGHKS and CDR2 YYEKEE (reference sequence). This CDR3 region has 15 residues. CDR3: CASSLEMGLNYGYTF. CDR3 sequence (DNA): TGTGCCAGCAGCTTAGAAATGGGACTTAACTATGGCTACACCTTC.

This clonotype was seen many times. J is TRBJ1-4 and V is TRBV6-5; weak D call: TRBD1 (6 bases). Germline values: CDR1 MNHEY, CDR2 SVGAGI. Trimming cost V 4 bases and J 4 bases, with 16 bases left between them. The CDR3 loop spans 16 amino acids. The CDR3 here is CASSSRGGAHNEKLFF. The CDR3 bases are TGTGCCAGCAGTTCCCGGGGGGGGGCGCATAATGAAAAACTGTTTTTT.

This clonotype was detected only a few times. This chain links TRBV10-3 with TRBJ2-7, with D possibly being TRBD1 (5 bases). The germline V and J ends were trimmed by 4 bases and 3 bases, with 13 bases remaining between them. The CDR3 length is 14 residues. Germline V gene data show CDR1 as ENHRY and CDR2 as SYGVKD. For the CDR3, the DNA is TGTGCCATCAGTGTGGACACAACCTACTACGAGCAGTACTTC. Translation gives CAISVDTTYYEQYF.

The table lists this clonotype with many counts. The rearrangement links TRBV11-2 to TRBJ2-3; TRBD2 might be the D (5 bases). V was clipped by 1 base and J by 6 bases, with 5 bases between them. Germline V gene sequence: CDR1 SGHAT, CDR2 FQNNGV. The length of the CDR3 is 12 residues. The CDR3 sequence is CASSLGGDTQYF. The CDR3 nucleotides are TGTGCCAGCAGCTTAGGAGGGGATACGCAGTATTTT.

In its sample, this clonotype was seen many times. V usage is TRBV7-2 and J usage is TRBJ2-1; weak D call: TRBD1 (6 bases). Germline V gene lookup returns CDR1 SGHTA and CDR2 FQGNSA. The CDR3 extends over 15 amino acids. Trimming cost V 5 bases and J 0 bases, with 11 bases left between them. CDR3 nucleotides: TGTGCCAGCAGCGCTACAGGGAGCTCCTACAATGAGCAGTTCTTC. It encodes CASSATGSSYNEQFF.

This clonotype appeared many times. The V call is TRBV7-2, the J call TRBJ1-2, with unresolved D. Germline loops: CDR1 SGHTA, CDR2 FQGNSA. The V gene lost 1 base and the J gene lost 9 bases, with 12 bases spanning the gap. The CDR3 is made up of 13 amino acids. This chain's CDR3 is CASSLVVRDSYTF. Written as DNA, the CDR3 is TGTGCCAGCAGCTTAGTAGTTCGGGATAGCTACACCTTC.

This clonotype was recorded at least ten times. The V call is TRBV28, the J call TRBJ1-2; the match to TRBD1 covers 11 bases. CDR1 and CDR2 (germline): MDHEN, SYDVKM. This CDR3 region has 17 residues. The junction had 10 bases not matched to a gene; V was cut back by 6 bases and J by 1 base. As DNA, the CDR3 is TGTGCCAGCAGCCGTTGGACAGGGGGCGCGGGTAACTATGGCTACACCTTC. Translation: CASSRWTGGAGNYGYTF.

At least ten counts were recorded for this clonotype. The V gene is TRBV7-3, the J gene TRBJ2-2; a possible D gene is TRBD2 (6 bases). V dropped 5 bases and J dropped 3 bases, with 13 bases sitting between them. CDR3 length: 15 residues. Per germline, CDR1 SGHTA and CDR2 FQGTGA. The CDR3 coding sequence is TGTGCCAGCAGCCTCTCCGGGGGTTACACCGGGGAGCTGTTTTTT. Protein sequence: CASSLSGGYTGELFF.